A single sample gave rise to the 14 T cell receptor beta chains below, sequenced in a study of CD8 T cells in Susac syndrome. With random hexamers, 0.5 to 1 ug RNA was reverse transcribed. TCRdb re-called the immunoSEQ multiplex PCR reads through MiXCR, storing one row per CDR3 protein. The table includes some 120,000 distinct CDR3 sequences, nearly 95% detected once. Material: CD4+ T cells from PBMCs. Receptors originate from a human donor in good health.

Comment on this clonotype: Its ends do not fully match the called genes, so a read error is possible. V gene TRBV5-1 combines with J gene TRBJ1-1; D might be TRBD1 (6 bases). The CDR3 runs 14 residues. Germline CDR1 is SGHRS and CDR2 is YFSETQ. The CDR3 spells CASSLDSSMTEAFF. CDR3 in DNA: TGCGCCAGCAGTTTGGACAGTTCAATGACTGAAGCTTTCTTT. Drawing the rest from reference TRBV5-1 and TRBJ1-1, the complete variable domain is KAGVTQTPRYLIKTRGQQVTLSCSPISGHRSVSWYQQTPGQGLQFLFEYFSETQRNKGNFPGRFSGRQFSNSRSEMNVSTLELGDSALYLCASSLDSSMTEAFFGQGTRLTVV.

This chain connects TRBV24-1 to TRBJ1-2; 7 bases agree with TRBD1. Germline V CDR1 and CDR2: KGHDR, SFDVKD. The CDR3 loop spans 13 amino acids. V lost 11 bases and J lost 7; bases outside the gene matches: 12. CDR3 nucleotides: TGTGCCATTGCACAGGGGTCCGCCGGTGGCTACACCTTC. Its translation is CAIAQGSAGGYTF.

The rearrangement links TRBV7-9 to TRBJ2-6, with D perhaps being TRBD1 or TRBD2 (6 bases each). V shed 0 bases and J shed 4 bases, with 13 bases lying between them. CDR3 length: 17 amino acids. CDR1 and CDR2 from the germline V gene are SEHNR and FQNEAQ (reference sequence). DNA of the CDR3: TGTGCCAGCAGCTTAGCGAGGGGGGCGGCCGGGGCCAACGTCCTGACTTTC. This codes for CASSLARGAAGANVLTF.

The CDR3 coding sequence is TGTGCCAGCGCGCGGATATACGAGCAGTACTTC. Translating gives CASARIYEQYF. V is TRBV6-1 and J is TRBJ2-7, with no clear D. The CDR3 is 11 residues long. Trimming pared 8 bases from V and 4 bases from J, leaving 9 bases between. Germline V gene data show CDR1 as MNHNS and CDR2 as SASEGT.

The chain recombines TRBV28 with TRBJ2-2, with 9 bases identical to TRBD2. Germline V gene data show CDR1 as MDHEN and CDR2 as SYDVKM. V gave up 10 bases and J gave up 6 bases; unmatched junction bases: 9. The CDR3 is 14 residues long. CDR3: CATGAGGGAGELFF. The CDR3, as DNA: TGTGCCACCGGGGCGGGAGGGGGCGCCGGGGAGCTGTTTTTT. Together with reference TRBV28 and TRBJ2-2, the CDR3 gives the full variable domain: DVKVTQSSRYLVKRTGEKVFLECVQDMDHENMFWYRQDPGLGLRLIYFSYDVKMKEKGDIPEGYSVSREKKERFSLILESASTNQTSMYLCATGAGGGAGELFFGEGSRLTVL.

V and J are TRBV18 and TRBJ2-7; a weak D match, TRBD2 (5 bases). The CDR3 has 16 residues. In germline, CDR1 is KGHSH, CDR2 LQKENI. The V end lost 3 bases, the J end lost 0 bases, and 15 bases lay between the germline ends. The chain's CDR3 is CASSPLRGGHSYEQYF. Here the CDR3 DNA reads TGTGCCAGCTCACCCCTCCGAGGCGGGCACTCCTACGAGCAGTACTTC. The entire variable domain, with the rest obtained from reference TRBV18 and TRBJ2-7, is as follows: NAGVMQNPRHLVRRRGQEARLRCSPMKGHSHVYWYRQLPEEGLKFMVYLQKENIIDESGMPKERFSAEFPKEGPSILRIQQVVRGDSAAYFCASSPLRGGHSYEQYFGPGTRLTVT.

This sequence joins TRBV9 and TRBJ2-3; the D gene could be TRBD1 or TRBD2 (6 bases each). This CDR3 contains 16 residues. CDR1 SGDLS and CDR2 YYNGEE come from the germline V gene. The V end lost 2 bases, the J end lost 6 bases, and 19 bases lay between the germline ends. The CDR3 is CASSVDRPGAEDTQYF. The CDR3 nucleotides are TGTGCCAGCAGCGTGGACCGGCCGGGGGCGGAGGATACGCAGTATTTT.

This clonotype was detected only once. The CDR3 sequence is CASSRSPANTGELFF. CDR3 bases: TGTGCCAGCAGCCGTAGTCCCGCGAACACCGGGGAGCTGTTTTTT. The chain joins TRBV12-3 or TRBV12-4 to TRBJ2-2, with no clear D. The CDR3 loop spans 15 amino acids. With 6 bases removed from V and 0 bases from J, the gap between germline ends came to 11 bases.

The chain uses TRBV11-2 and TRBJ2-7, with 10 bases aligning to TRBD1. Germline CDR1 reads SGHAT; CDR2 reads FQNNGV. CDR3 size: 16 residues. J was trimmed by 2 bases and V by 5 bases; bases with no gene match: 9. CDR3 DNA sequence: TGTGCCAGCAGCCCTATGGGGGGGACAGGGGCCTACGAGCAGTACTTC. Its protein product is CASSPMGGTGAYEQYF. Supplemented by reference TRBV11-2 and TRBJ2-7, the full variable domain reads EAGVAQSPRYKIIEKRQSVAFWCNPISGHATLYWYQQILGQGPKLLIQFQNNGVVDDSQLPKDRFSAERLKGVDSTLKIQPAKLEDSAVYLCASSPMGGTGAYEQYFGPGTRLTVT.

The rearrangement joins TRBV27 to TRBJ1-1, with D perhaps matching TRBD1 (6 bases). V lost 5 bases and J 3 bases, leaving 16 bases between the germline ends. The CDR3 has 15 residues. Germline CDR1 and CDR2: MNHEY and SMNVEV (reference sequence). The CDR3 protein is CASSLTGIGDTEAFF. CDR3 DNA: TGTGCCAGCAGTCTTACAGGGATCGGGGACACTGAAGCTTTCTTT.

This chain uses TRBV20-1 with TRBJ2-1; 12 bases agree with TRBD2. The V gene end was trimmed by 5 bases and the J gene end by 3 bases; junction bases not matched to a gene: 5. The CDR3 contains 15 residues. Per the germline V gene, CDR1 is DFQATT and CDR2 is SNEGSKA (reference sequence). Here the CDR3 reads CSAPLAGGNYNEQFF. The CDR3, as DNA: TGCAGTGCTCCCCTAGCGGGGGGGAACTACAATGAGCAGTTCTTC.

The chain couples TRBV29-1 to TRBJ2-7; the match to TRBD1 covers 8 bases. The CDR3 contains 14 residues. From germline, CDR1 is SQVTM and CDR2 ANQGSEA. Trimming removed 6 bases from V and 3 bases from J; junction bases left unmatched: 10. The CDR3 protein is CSVAGFGQGYEQYF. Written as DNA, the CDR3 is TGCAGCGTCGCCGGTTTTGGACAGGGCTACGAGCAGTACTTC.

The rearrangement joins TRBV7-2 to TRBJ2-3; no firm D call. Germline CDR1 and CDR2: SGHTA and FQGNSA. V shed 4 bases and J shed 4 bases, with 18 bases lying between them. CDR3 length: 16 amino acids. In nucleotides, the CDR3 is TGTGCCAGCAGCTCTCGAGGTCGAGGAAGCCCAGATACGCAGTATTTT. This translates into CASSSRGRGSPDTQYF.

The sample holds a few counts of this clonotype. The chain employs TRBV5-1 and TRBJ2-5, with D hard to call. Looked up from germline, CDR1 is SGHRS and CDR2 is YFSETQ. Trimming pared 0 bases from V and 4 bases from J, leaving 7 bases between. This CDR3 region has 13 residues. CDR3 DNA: TGCGCCAGCAGCTTGGGTGTGGGAGAGACCCAGTACTTC. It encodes CASSLGVGETQYF.